This T cell receptor (beta chain) was obtained from a study of blood T cell repertoires in COVID-19. The wider study: T cells, B-cell-depleted T cells, or PBMCs supplied cDNA or gDNA.

Per the authors' pipeline: Estimation of nucleated cell counts relied on the amplification of reference gene primers. Libraries were prepared by immunoSEQ multiplex PCR; TCRdb keeps only in-frame clonotypes and omits some of them. For V, J and clone size, that table is used; D and trimming come from the DNA. The table lists 130,000 or so clones, around 85% of them singletons. The CDR3 loop spans 15 amino acids. The germline gives CDR1 SGHRS, CDR2 YFSETQ. With V trimmed by 3 bases and J by 3 bases, 6 bases remained unmatched. Sequencing used peripheral blood. This clonotype was obtained from a woman of 80 years or more with acute or convalescent COVID-19. This chain links TRBV5-1 with TRBJ2-3; the match to TRBD2 covers 8 bases. In nucleotides, the CDR3 is TGCGCCAGCAGCTCTGGCGGGGGGCAGACAGATACGCAGTATTTT. Protein sequence: CASSSGGGQTDTQYF.